The clone carrying this T cell receptor beta chain has at least ten counts. Antigen unknown. This entry belongs to a study of T-cell reconstitution after alpha-beta-depleted transplantation in children. General study results and limits: One year after transplant, T-cell counts and diversity came mostly from newly produced T cells. Roughly two months post-transplant, alpha-beta T cells reportedly originated from several hundred graft clones that had expanded. Some patients' high day-60 TCRbeta diversity was attributed to recipient cells surviving conditioning.

Trimming left V 3 bases short and J 0 bases short, with 2 bases between. There are 12 residues in the CDR3. The germline CDR1 and CDR2 sequences are WNHNN and SYGVQD (reference sequence). Using unique molecular identifiers, the investigators prepared the TCRbeta library. Via MiXCR, TCRdb re-called the PCR reads, giving one row per CDR3 protein. This table holds some 200,000 distinct CDR3 sequences, roughly 7.1% found once. This sequence originates from a boy younger than 10 with acute lymphoblastic leukemia, due to receive a stem cell transplant. Source: PBMCs, taken before TCRalphabeta/CD19-depleted stem cell transplant. The chain uses TRBV10-1 and TRBJ1-1; D call uncertain. As DNA, the CDR3 is TGCGCCAGCAGTGACGTGAACACTGAAGCTTTCTTT. This gives the protein CASSDVNTEAFF.